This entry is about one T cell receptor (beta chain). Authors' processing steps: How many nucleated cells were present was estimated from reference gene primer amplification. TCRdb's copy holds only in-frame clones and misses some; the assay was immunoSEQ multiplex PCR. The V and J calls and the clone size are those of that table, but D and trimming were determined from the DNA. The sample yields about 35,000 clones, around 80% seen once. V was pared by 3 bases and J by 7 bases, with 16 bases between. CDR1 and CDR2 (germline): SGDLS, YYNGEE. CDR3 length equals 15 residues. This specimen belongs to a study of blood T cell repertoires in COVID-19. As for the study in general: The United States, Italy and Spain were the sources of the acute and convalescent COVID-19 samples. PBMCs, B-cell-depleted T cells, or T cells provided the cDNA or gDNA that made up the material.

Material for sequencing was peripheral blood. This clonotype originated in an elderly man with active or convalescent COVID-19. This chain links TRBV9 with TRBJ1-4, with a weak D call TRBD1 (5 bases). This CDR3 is CASSERVGTAEKLFF. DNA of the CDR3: TGTGCCAGCAGCGAGCGGGTAGGGACTGCTGAAAAACTGTTTTTT.